This T cell receptor beta chain was obtained from a study of cytomegalovirus exposure and HLA in healthy donors. General study results and limits: When a later analysis was performed, an Asian-associated ancestry cluster reportedly had fewer N-insertions than the roughly 640-donor mean.

A note on this clone: Its target is unknown.

This CDR3 has 15 residues. Germline CDR1 is SGHDN and CDR2 is FVKESK. Germline trimming cut 3 bases from V and 4 bases from J; bases unmatched to any gene: 5. With 60 Vbeta and 13 Jbeta primers, the PCR was carried out. Assay used: immunoSEQ multiplex PCR; TCRdb lists only in-frame clones, some missing. The sample contains about 160,000 clones, about three fifths of which appear only once. The chain couples TRBV14 to TRBJ1-2; 10 bases are a match to TRBD1. The sample taken for sequencing was PBMCs. The clonotype originates from a woman aged 55-70 years in good health and CMV-seropositive. CDR3 nucleotides: TGTGCCAGCAGCCATTTTGGGACAGGGGCCTATGGCTACACCTTC. Its translation is CASSHFGTGAYGYTF.